These T cell receptor beta chains were read from a single sample in a study of control samples from healthy donors and cancer patients. Data came from immunoSEQ multiplex PCR; TCRdb stores just in-frame clones and leaves some out. The sample has over 100,000 clones, roughly 90% seen once. Specimen: blood. Receptor source: a man aged 45-60 years in good health. Both conserved end residues are part of each CDR3. The D gene is left open where the match is weak. Expanded clones are given a class, and other clones once, few, many or no size at all.

clone size,J gene,D gene,V gene,CDR3 protein,CDR3 DNA
few,TRBJ2-1,.,TRBV28,CASSQLGTGNEQFF,TGTGCCAGCAGCCAACTCGGCACGGGCAATGAGCAGTTCTTC
.,TRBJ2-6,.,TRBV9,CASSVVSRSAVGANVLTF,TGTGCCAGCAGCGTAGTCTCACGTAGTGCGGTCGGGGCCAACGTCCTGACTTTC
.,TRBJ2-2,TRBD1,TRBV5-1,CASSFPGQGNTGELFF,TGCGCCAGCAGCTTTCCGGGACAGGGGAACACCGGGGAGCTGTTTTTT
.,TRBJ1-2,TRBD1,TRBV7-3,CASSPGTGAYGYTF,TGTGCCAGCAGCCCAGGGACAGGGGCCTATGGCTACACCTTC
.,TRBJ2-7,.,TRBV11-1,CASSRLAGTSYEQYF,TGTGCCAGCAGTCGATTGGCAGGGACCTCCTACGAGCAGTACTTC
.,TRBJ2-5,.,TRBV5-1,CASTGLSQETQYF,TGCGCCAGCACAGGACTCAGCCAAGAGACCCAGTACTTC
few,TRBJ1-2,.,TRBV9,CASSVDAEGGGYTF,TGTGCCAGCAGCGTAGACGCAGAGGGGGGTGGCTACACCTTC
.,TRBJ1-1,.,TRBV7-9,CASSFRGWQAFF,TGTGCCAGCAGCTTCCGGGGTTGGCAGGCTTTCTTT
.,TRBJ2-7,.,TRBV7-6,CASSSAGLGNDEQYF,TGTGCCAGCAGCTCCGCGGGACTGGGAAACGACGAGCAGTACTTC
.,TRBJ2-3,.,TRBV6-5,CASSPADRNTQYF,TGTGCCAGCAGCCCGGCTGATCGAAATACGCAGTATTTT
.,TRBJ1-5,.,TRBV5-6,CASSLNGIGGAPQHF,TGTGCCAGCAGCTTAAACGGTATCGGAGGGGCGCCCCAGCATTTT
.,TRBJ2-1,TRBD2,TRBV12-3/TRBV12-4,CASSGLAPEQFF,TGTGCCAGCAGTGGACTAGCCCCTGAGCAGTTCTTC
.,TRBJ2-3,.,TRBV19,CASSIFGGDTQYF,TGTGCCAGTAGTATATTCGGGGGAGATACGCAGTATTTT
.,TRBJ1-5,TRBD1,TRBV28,CASSFNRGNQPQHF,TGTGCCAGCAGTTTCAACAGGGGGAATCAGCCCCAGCATTTT
few,TRBJ1-4,.,TRBV5-3,CARSLDTEEIEEKLFF,TGTGCCAGAAGCTTGGATACCGAAGAGATCGAAGAAAAACTGTTTTTT
.,TRBJ2-2,TRBD2,TRBV13,CASSPGLLAGLNTGELFF,TGTGCCAGCAGCCCTGGTTTACTAGCGGGGCTGAACACCGGGGAGCTGTTTTTT
.,TRBJ2-7,TRBD2,TRBV5-4,CASSATSGGDSYEQYF,TGTGCCAGCAGCGCCACTAGCGGGGGGGACTCCTACGAGCAGTACTTC
once,TRBJ1-1,.,TRBV19,CASSMGRARGTEAFF,TGTGCCAGTAGTATGGGGAGGGCCCGGGGGACTGAAGCTTTCTTT
.,TRBJ1-2,TRBD1,TRBV7-9,CASSSNYRGPGGYTF,TGTGCCAGCAGCTCGAACTACAGGGGGCCCGGTGGCTACACCTTC
.,TRBJ2-1,.,TRBV4-1,CASSQDLPRWGDHNEQFF,TGCGCCAGCAGCCAAGATCTGCCCCGGTGGGGGGACCACAATGAGCAGTTCTTC
.,TRBJ1-6,.,TRBV18,CASSRDGRANSPLHF,TGTGCCAGCTCACGCGACGGCAGGGCTAATTCACCCCTCCACTTT
.,TRBJ1-5,.,TRBV5-8,CASSLASASNQPQHF,TGTGCCAGCAGCTTGGCCTCGGCTAGCAATCAGCCCCAGCATTTT
.,TRBJ2-5,.,TRBV27,CASSSRGSRGETQYF,TGTGCCAGCAGTTCTAGGGGCAGCCGCGGAGAGACCCAGTACTTC
.,TRBJ1-5,.,TRBV11-3,CASSFSVDQPQHF,TGTGCCAGCAGCTTTTCTGTGGATCAGCCCCAGCATTTT
.,TRBJ2-3,.,TRBV5-6,CASSFGVDTQYF,TGTGCCAGCAGCTTCGGGGTAGATACGCAGTATTTT
few,TRBJ1-2,TRBD1,TRBV28,CASSFSGVGTGGLSTNYGYTF,TGTGCCAGCAGTTTCTCGGGGGTGGGGACAGGGGGCCTCTCGACTAACTATGGCTACACCTTC
.,TRBJ1-2,.,TRBV28,CASSLLSGSGYTF,TGTGCCAGCAGTTTATTGTCGGGGAGTGGCTACACCTTC
.,TRBJ2-7,TRBD2,TRBV28,CASSLRGGLSYEQYF,TGTGCCAGCAGTTTGCGGGGGGGATTATCCTACGAGCAGTACTTC
.,TRBJ2-7,TRBD2,TRBV11-1,CASSPHSGSAHHEQYF,TGTGCCAGCAGCCCTCATAGCGGGTCCGCTCACCACGAGCAGTACTTC
.,TRBJ2-3,.,TRBV15,CATSRGDLYTDTQYF,TGTGCCACCAGCAGAGGGGACCTCTACACAGATACGCAGTATTTT
.,TRBJ2-7,.,TRBV7-9,CATRGAMGQYEQYF,TGTGCCACCAGGGGGGCAATGGGACAATACGAGCAGTACTTC
.,TRBJ1-1,TRBD1,TRBV29-1,CSVEVQGAAFF,TGCAGCGTTGAAGTTCAGGGGGCAGCTTTCTTT
once,TRBJ2-3,TRBD1,TRBV5-6,CASSLPSTGDFTDTQYF,TGTGCCAGCAGCTTACCCAGCACAGGGGATTTCACAGATACGCAGTATTTT
once,TRBJ1-1,TRBD1,TRBV19,CASTASGGRMNTEAFF,TGTGCCAGTACTGCTTCAGGGGGAAGAATGAACACTGAAGCTTTCTTT
.,TRBJ2-4,TRBD2,TRBV11-2,CASSLGGGGANIQYF,TGTGCCAGCAGCTTAGGCGGCGGGGGGGCCAACATTCAGTACTTC
once,TRBJ1-1,.,TRBV10-1,CASSATANTEAFF,TGCGCCAGCAGTGCGACAGCGAACACTGAAGCTTTCTTT
few,TRBJ2-7,.,TRBV6-6,CASSYLQGYGSEYF,TGTGCCAGCAGTTACCTTCAGGGTTACGGATCGGAGTACTTC
.,TRBJ1-2,TRBD1,TRBV2,CASSEAPQYRGYGYTF,TGTGCCAGCAGTGAAGCCCCACAATACAGGGGGTATGGCTACACCTTC
.,TRBJ2-1,TRBD1,TRBV3-1/TRBV3-2,CASSQATGATSYNEQFF,TGTGCCAGCAGCCAAGCGACAGGGGCAACGTCCTACAATGAGCAGTTCTTC
.,TRBJ2-1,TRBD2,TRBV27,CASGSGGAVNEQFF,TGTGCCAGCGGAAGCGGGGGGGCTGTCAATGAGCAGTTCTTC
.,TRBJ1-5,.,TRBV24-1,CATSRQALGPQHF,TGTGCCACCTCCAGACAGGCGCTCGGGCCCCAGCATTTT
.,TRBJ2-7,TRBD1,TRBV29-1,CSVGPGQGPYEQYF,TGCAGCGTTGGTCCGGGACAGGGCCCCTACGAGCAGTACTTC
.,TRBJ1-5,.,TRBV4-1,CASSQAPQSGQPQHF,TGCGCCAGCAGCCAAGCCCCTCAGAGCGGTCAGCCCCAGCATTTT
.,TRBJ2-5,TRBD2,TRBV12-5,CASASSTGGGRETQYF,TGTGCTAGTGCCTCCAGTACAGGCGGGGGACGGGAGACCCAGTACTTC
.,TRBJ1-3,.,TRBV11-3,CASSLAGTYSGNTIYF,TGTGCCAGCAGCTTAGCGGGCACCTACTCTGGAAACACCATATATTTT
.,TRBJ1-2,.,TRBV4-1,CASSQDPTEYGYTF,TGCGCCAGCAGCCAAGACCCGACAGAGTATGGCTACACCTTC
.,TRBJ2-5,TRBD2,TRBV5-4,CASSSATSGGVNQETQYF,TGTGCCAGCAGCTCCGCGACTAGCGGGGGGGTAAACCAAGAGACCCAGTACTTC
.,TRBJ1-2,TRBD1,TRBV2,CASSGKITGGKGYTF,TGTGCCAGCAGTGGAAAGATTACAGGGGGAAAAGGCTACACCTTC
.,TRBJ1-3,.,TRBV25-1,CASSEPGSSGNTIYF,TGTGCCAGCAGTGAACCGGGAAGCTCTGGAAACACCATATATTTT
once,TRBJ2-3,.,TRBV7-3,CASSPGTHSTDTQYF,TGTGCCAGCAGCCCGGGGACACATAGCACAGATACGCAGTATTTT
.,TRBJ2-7,.,TRBV5-1,CASSLALDSYEQYF,TGCGCCAGCAGCTTGGCACTCGACAGCTACGAGCAGTACTTC